The 30 T cell receptor beta chains reported below all come from one sample, sequenced in a study of tumor-infiltrating lymphocytes in primary liver carcinoma. Priming with a constant-region primer yielded TCR beta cDNA from around 0.45 ug total RNA. A slightly modified ARM-PCR protocol with three nested multiplex PCR rounds produced these TCR beta libraries. Both of the initial two PCR rounds ran for around 10 cycles and employed TRBV1-TRBV30 forward primers alongside a C-beta reverse primer. TCRdb reprocessed the multiplex PCR reads with MiXCR, giving one entry per CDR3 protein. The data show about 330,000 distinct CDR3 sequences, less than 70% seen once. Blood RNA came from unsorted whole blood; germline DNA was also extracted. Sequencing input: peripheral blood. Receptors originate from a man between 35 and 55 years old with primary liver carcinoma and hepatitis B virus infection.

On this clonotype: No conserved phenylalanine or tryptophan ends this CDR3, so it is likely a read error. The rearrangement joins TRBV5-1 to TRBJ1-1, with TRBD1 matching 7 bases. Germline V gene data show CDR1 as SGHRS and CDR2 as YFSETQ. This CDR3 contains 15 residues. DNA for the CDR3: TGCGCCAGCAGCCCAACCGACAGGGATGGCACTGAGGCTTTCATT. Its protein is CASSPTDRDGTEAFI.

This clonotype was seen just once. The junction departs from the called germline gene at one end, perhaps through a read error. The genes are TRBV6-2 or TRBV6-3 and TRBJ1-5; TRBD1 is a possible D gene (5 bases). The germline V gene has CDR1 MNHEY and CDR2 SVGEGT. The CDR3 totals 15 residues. The CDR3, as DNA: TGTGCCAGCAGCCCGATAGGGGTCACCAATCAGCCCCCGCATTTT. This codes for CASSPIGVTNQPPHF.

The sample holds many counts of this clonotype. V usage is TRBV5-8 and J usage is TRBJ1-2, with D perhaps matching TRBD1 (5 bases). This CDR3 is built from 16 residues. CDR1 and CDR2 from the germline V gene are SGHTS and YDEGEE. V lost 1 base and J lost 7, with 20 bases in between. The CDR3 nucleotides read TGTGCCAGCAGCTTGTGGGAGGGGCAGGGAAGAGTTGGCTACACCTTC. Translation gives CASSLWEGQGRVGYTF.

Comments on this clonotype: Since a much larger clone is just one base distant, this may be a read error. The chain uses TRBV14 and TRBJ1-1; no clear D. With 1 base removed from V and 10 bases from J, the gap between germline ends came to 13 bases. The CDR3 contains 13 residues. Germline lookup yields CDR1 SGHDN and CDR2 FVKESK. For the CDR3, the DNA is TGTGCCAGCAGCCAAGGGGTTTCCCATAGAGCTTTCTTT. Translated: CASSQGVSHRAFF.

In this sample, this clonotype turned up a few times. This may come from a read error, since a much larger clone is one base off. This rearrangement joins TRBV10-3 to TRBJ2-7; the D gene is possibly TRBD2 (5 bases). The CDR3 consists of 11 residues. CDR1 and CDR2 (germline): ENHRY, SYGVKD. The chain's CDR3 is CVSQKGAEQYF. The CDR3 nucleotides read TGTGTCAGCCAAAAGGGAGCCGAGCAGTACTTC.

As concerns this clonotype: The junction departs from germline at one end; a sequencing error may be responsible. V gene TRBV4-1 combines with J gene TRBJ2-3; possibly TRBD2 for D (5 bases). Germline V gene sequence: CDR1 MGHRA, CDR2 YSYEKL. The CDR3 spans 17 residues. In nucleotides, the CDR3 is TGCGCCAACAGCCAAGTGTTAATTCCCGGACTCACAGATACGCAGTATTTT. This translates into CANSQVLIPGLTDTQYF.

As for this clonotype: No conserved phenylalanine or tryptophan is present at the end of the CDR3, so a read error is the likely explanation. This sequence joins TRBV11-2 and TRBJ1-6, with D maybe TRBD1 (5 bases). Germline CDR1 and CDR2: SGHAT and FQNNGV. This CDR3 has 15 amino acids. The CDR3 loop reads CTSSLGLGENSPLHS. CDR3 DNA: TGTACCAGCAGCTTAGGCCTAGGGGAGAATTCACCCCTCCACTCT.

Turning to this clonotype: A read error may produce the germline difference seen at one junction end. The V call is TRBV5-6, the J call TRBJ2-1; the match to TRBD2 covers 10 bases. Germline V gene sequence: CDR1 SGHDT, CDR2 YYEEEE. This CDR3 comprises 16 residues. The CDR3 reads CASSLLWLAGDNERFF. The CDR3 coding sequence is TGTGCCAGCAGCTTGCTTTGGCTAGCGGGAGACAATGAGCGGTTCTTC.

This clonotype was seen just once. This may be a read error, as it is one base from a much larger clone. The chain links TRBV6-1 to TRBJ1-2; perhaps TRBD1 as D (6 bases). The CDR3 consists of 13 residues. Germline CDR1 reads MNHNS; CDR2 reads SASEGT. V was trimmed by 5 bases and J by 4 bases, leaving 11 bases between them. This chain's CDR3 is CASSNDRIYGYTF. The CDR3, as DNA: TGTGCCAGCAGTAATGACAGGATCTATGGCTACACCTTC.

This clonotype was seen ten or more times. The V gene is TRBV5-6, the J gene TRBJ2-7, with D possibly matching TRBD1 (6 bases). V was clipped by 0 bases and J by 3 bases, with 7 bases between them. Germline values: CDR1 SGHDT, CDR2 YYEEEE. The CDR3 sequence is 13 residues long. The CDR3 spells CASSLETGYEQYF. The CDR3, as DNA: TGTGCCAGCAGCTTGGAGACAGGCTACGAGCAGTACTTC.

In nucleotides, the CDR3 is TGTGCCAGCAGCACCTTGGGCAGTGTTGGGTTAAGCCCCAAGCAGTACTTC. Encoded protein: CASSTLGSVGLSPKQYF. The chain carries TRBV5-6 and TRBJ2-7; D is undetermined. V shed 4 bases and J shed 8 bases, with 28 bases lying between them. This CDR3 spans 17 amino acids. Germline CDR1 SGHDT, CDR2 YYEEEE.

This clonotype occurred once. The junction and the germline gene differ at one end; a read error may be behind it. The V call is TRBV6-1, the J call TRBJ1-2; TRBD1 matches 7 bases. The CDR3 has 19 residues. CDR1 and CDR2 from the germline V gene are MNHNS and SASEGT. CDR3 loop: CASSAPLWEQGLANYDYTF. CDR3 in DNA: TGTGCCAGCAGTGCACCCTTGTGGGAACAGGGGTTAGCTAACTATGACTACACCTTC.

As regards this clonotype: At one boundary the junction diverges from the germline segment, which might be a read error. The rearrangement joins TRBV11-1 to TRBJ1-2; D perhaps matches TRBD1 (5 bases). The CDR3 has 13 residues. Germline CDR1 reads SGHAT; CDR2 reads FQDESV (reference sequence). Here the CDR3 DNA reads TGTGCCGGCAGCTGTGGAGGGGAGAGTGGCTACACCTTC. Its translation: CAGSCGGESGYTF.

Concerning this clonotype: The conserved phenylalanine or tryptophan normally closing the CDR3 is absent here, so this likely arose from a read error. The chain combines TRBV6-1 with TRBJ2-2; D call uncertain. V lost 0 bases, J lost 4 bases, and 6 bases lay in between. This CDR3 is built from 14 residues. CDR1 is MNHNS, CDR2 SASEGT, per germline. The CDR3 region has the DNA TGTGCCAGCAGTGAAGCGGTCCTCACCGGGGAGCTGTTTCTT. Translating gives CASSEAVLTGELFL.

A note on this clonotype: A clone one base away is much larger, so this may be a read error. The chain has TRBV4-2 and TRBJ1-3, with D possibly being TRBD1 (5 bases). Germline values: CDR1 LGHNA, CDR2 YNFKEQ. The CDR3 extends over 15 amino acids. The V and J ends lost 3 bases and 0 bases respectively, with 9 bases between them. The CDR3 sequence is CASSQSQDSGNTIYF. The CDR3, as DNA: TGTGCCAGCAGCCAGTCACAGGACTCTGGAAACACCATATATTTT.

Comment on this clonotype: The conserved phenylalanine or tryptophan normally closing the CDR3 is absent here, so this likely arose from a read error. The chain joins TRBV12-3 or TRBV12-4 to TRBJ2-6; 9 positions agree with TRBD1. The CDR3 consists of 15 residues. Trimming cost V 3 bases and J 5 bases; bases outside gene matches: 2. The CDR3 DNA is TGTGCCAGCAGTTTTGGACAGGGGAGGGCCAACGTCCTGACTTCC. As protein: CASSFGQGRANVLTS.

In its sample, this clonotype was seen many times. The V call is TRBV4-2, the J call TRBJ2-7; 9 bases align to TRBD2. The germline CDR1 and CDR2 sequences are LGHNA and YNFKEQ. The CDR3 has 15 amino acids. After removal of 4 bases from V and 5 bases from J, the junction contained 9 bases not matched to a gene. The DNA of the CDR3 is TGTGCCAGCAGCCTTTTAGCGGGAGAACCCCACGAGCAGTACTTC. Amino acids: CASSLLAGEPHEQYF.

Regarding this clonotype: The junction departs from the called germline gene at one end, perhaps through a read error. The chain is built from TRBV11-2 and TRBJ2-2, with 8 bases fitting TRBD1. The CDR3 runs to 16 residues. The V gene's germline CDR1 is SGHAT and CDR2 FQNNGV. CDR3 in DNA: TGTGTCAGCAGCTCCGGGACAGGCCATAACACCGGGGAGCTGTTTTTT. Its protein product is CVSSSGTGHNTGELFF.

A note on this clonotype: Being one base from a much bigger clone, this may be a read error. The chain links TRBV12-3 or TRBV12-4 to TRBJ2-3; a possible D gene is TRBD1 (6 bases). This CDR3 has 17 residues. The CDR3 nucleotides are TGTGCCAACAGTCCCTCTGGTAGGGGGTCATTCACAGATACGCAGTATTTT. It translates to CANSPSGRGSFTDTQYF.

The chain uses TRBV5-1 and TRBJ2-2; D ambiguous. The CDR3 has 15 residues. Germline values: CDR1 SGHRS, CDR2 YFSETQ. The V end was cut by 1 base, the J end by 4 bases, with 11 bases between. CDR3 protein: CASSLRLAGTGELFF. CDR3 sequence (DNA): TGCGCCAGCAGCTTGCGGTTAGCCGGCACCGGGGAGCTGTTTTTT.

To note about this clonotype: Likely a read error: the CDR3 ends without its conserved phenylalanine or tryptophan. CDR3 loop: CAWSLPLHEQFL. The CDR3 coding sequence is TGTGCCTGGAGCCTGCCCCTACATGAGCAGTTCTTA. This chain uses TRBV30 with TRBJ2-1; no firm D call. The CDR3 totals 12 residues. V lost 3 bases and J lost 8, with 11 bases in between. Per germline, CDR1 GTSNPN and CDR2 SVGIG (reference sequence).

Comments on this clonotype: Possible read error: a much larger clone is one base away. The V and J genes are TRBV6-2 or TRBV6-3 and TRBJ2-7; D gene ambiguous. The CDR3 extends over 13 amino acids. Germline CDR1 is MNHEY and CDR2 is SVGEGT. CDR3 bases: TGTGCCACCAGTTACTCGACCAACTACGAGCAGTACTTC. Amino acids: CATSYSTNYEQYF.

This clonotype has a count of ten or more. The chain recombines TRBV29-1 with TRBJ1-1; D is ambiguous. The germline CDR1 and CDR2 sequences are SQVTM and ANQGSEA. The germline V and J ends were trimmed by 4 bases and 2 bases, with 11 bases remaining between them. The CDR3 totals 13 residues. DNA of the CDR3: TGCAGCGTTGGAGGGCAGCCTAACACTGAAGCTTTCTTT. Amino acid sequence: CSVGGQPNTEAFF.

A note on this clonotype: Just one base apart from a much larger clone, this may be a read error. The chain links TRBV4-2 to TRBJ2-1; a weak D match, TRBD2 (6 bases). Germline V gene lookup returns CDR1 LGHNA and CDR2 YNFKEQ. CDR3 length equals 13 residues. The CDR3 bases are TGTGACAGCAGCCAAGGACTTGCGGGAGAGCAGTTCTTC. Amino acid sequence: CDSSQGLAGEQFF.

With regard to this clonotype: At one end, the junction sequence differs from germline, possibly due to a read error. The chain has TRBV7-8 and TRBJ2-5; D gene ambiguous. CDR3 size: 14 residues. Germline V CDR1 and CDR2: SGHVS, FQNEAQ. CDR3: CASNLYPLGETQYF. The CDR3 coding sequence is TGTGCCAGCAACTTATACCCCTTAGGCGAAACCCAGTACTTC.

The gene calls are TRBV10-3 and TRBJ2-7, with TRBD1 as a possible D gene (6 bases). CDR1 and CDR2 from the germline V gene are ENHRY and SYGVKD. V lost 6 bases and J 0 bases, leaving 15 bases between the germline ends. The CDR3 length is 15 residues. As DNA, the CDR3 is TGTGCCATCAGAGCTAACAGGGATAGCTCCTACGAGCAGTACTTC. This gives the protein CAIRANRDSSYEQYF.

The rearrangement links TRBV7-9 to TRBJ2-7, with D uncertain. Trimming pared 5 bases from V and 7 bases from J, leaving 15 bases between. The germline CDR1 and CDR2 sequences are SEHNR and FQNEAQ (reference sequence). CDR3 length: 13 residues. CDR3 in DNA: TGTGCCAGCAGCCATTACGACGGAGAAGAGCAGTACTTC. Residues: CASSHYDGEEQYF.

Comments on this clonotype: Compared with germline, one end of the junction differs, possibly owing to a read error. The chain links TRBV11-2 to TRBJ1-1; 10 nucleotides agree with TRBD1. Germline CDR1 is SGHAT and CDR2 is FQNNGV. The CDR3 has 15 residues. For the CDR3, the DNA is TGTGCCAGGAGCTTAGACAGGGGGCGGCTCACTGAAGCCTTCTTT. This codes for CARSLDRGRLTEAFF.

This clonotype was recorded a few times. The gene calls are TRBV30 and TRBJ2-5, with 7 bases identical to TRBD1. CDR1 and CDR2 from the germline V gene are GTSNPN and SVGIG (reference sequence). V gave up 6 bases and J gave up 5 bases; unmatched junction bases: 15. The CDR3 sequence is 15 residues long. The CDR3 spells CACPRKGAIQETQYF. CDR3 DNA sequence: TGTGCCTGCCCCCGGAAGGGGGCTATACAGGAGACCCAGTACTTC. Full variable domain (outside the CDR3, taken from reference TRBV30 and TRBJ2-5): SQTIHQWPATLVQPVGSPLSLECTVEGTSNPNLYWYRQAAGRGLQLLFYSVGIGQISSEVPQNLSASRPQDRQFILSSKKLLLSDSGFYLCACPRKGAIQETQYFGPGTRLLVL.

For this clonotype: The germline gene is not matched at one end of the junction; a read error may be the cause. The chain has TRBV7-9 and TRBJ2-7; 8 bases are a match to TRBD1. The CDR3 is made up of 15 amino acids. In germline, CDR1 is SEHNR, CDR2 FQNEAQ (reference sequence). The CDR3: CASRLAGQGFYEQYF. In nucleotides, the CDR3 is TGTGCCAGCAGATTAGCTGGACAGGGATTCTACGAGCAGTACTTC.